These T cell receptor beta chains were read from a single sample in a study of blood T cell repertoires in COVID-19. Method: immunoSEQ multiplex PCR; TCRdb's copy keeps in-frame clones and lacks some. The data contain roughly 140,000 clones, over 75% of them singletons. Sequenced: peripheral blood. The receptors stem from a woman in her forties or fifties with acute or convalescent COVID-19. Both conserved end residues are part of each CDR3. Fields, in order: V gene, clone size, CDR3 protein. Clone size is not always given. Where it is, it says once, few, many or a class for expanded clones.

TRBV14 | . | CASSLGQGSYTF
TRBV5-1 | . | CASSLGEGMNTEAFF
TRBV7-3 | . | CASSLGQSTDTQYF
TRBV4-1 | . | CASSQEVSREKLFF
TRBV30 | once | CAWSVRGGETQYF
TRBV29-1 | . | CSVGTYRGGGPDTQYF
TRBV6-5 | . | CASPGDREINYGYTF
TRBV5-1 | . | CASSPTQGTGKGYTF
TRBV6-6 | . | CASRRTEDTQYF
TRBV2 | once | CASSDSGESQPQHF
TRBV28 | . | CASSLWSSGGHEQFF
TRBV7-9 | . | CASSAPGGIQYF
TRBV7-6 | once | CASSSGQEETQYF
TRBV6-1 | few | CASSEVASGSNGYTF
TRBV6-5 | . | CASSFRYVNTEAFF
TRBV3-1/TRBV3-2 | . | CASSQEVGGDYGYTF
TRBV6-2/TRBV6-3 | . | CASSYIQRHQPQHF
TRBV19 | . | CASTDQLQGFQPQHF
TRBV7-2 | . | CASSTMTSGGSDTQYF
TRBV30 | . | CAWSGGQVVDERYTF
TRBV6-4 | . | CASSGGQGTEAFF
TRBV28 | . | CASSLNRGPDTQYF
TRBV4-1 | . | CASSQDFTGGNQPQHF
TRBV5-1 | . | CASSLVGHGGETQYF